This entry concerns a single T cell receptor beta chain. This was the immunoSEQ v3 assay. Produced via immunoSEQ multiplex PCR; TCRdb's table is partial and in-frame only. This table has more than 50,000 clones, 80% to 90% appearing once. Time point meaning: pre-treatment sample, taken before nivolumab and TIL therapy. This entry belongs to a study of TIL therapy for anti-PD-1-resistant metastatic lung cancer. Across the study: Most patients had lung adenocarcinoma; a few tumors were EGFR-mutant, two ALK-rearranged; half smoked currently or formerly.

CDR3 size: 11 residues. CDR1 KGHSH and CDR2 LQKENI come from the germline V gene. Between the trimmed V and J ends, which lost 3 bases and 7 bases, there was a span of 4 bases. The chain combines TRBV18 with TRBJ2-1, with D uncertain. The source was blood, collected at baseline. This clonotype originated in a person aged 25-79 years with non-small cell lung cancer. CDR3 DNA sequence: TGTGCCAGCTCACCCTTAAATGAGCAGTTCTTC. Amino acids: CASSPLNEQFF.